The entry below describes one T cell receptor (beta chain). Antigen: not known. PCR used 60 Vbeta primers and 13 Jbeta primers. The table came from immunoSEQ multiplex PCR; TCRdb's copy has only in-frame clones and leaves some out. The sample includes roughly 100,000 clones, around 70% of them seen just once. These data are taken from a study of cytomegalovirus exposure and HLA in healthy donors. Per germline, CDR1 LGHNA and CDR2 YNFKEQ. This CDR3 has 14 residues. Trimming cost V 0 bases and J 4 bases, with 7 bases left between them. Overall study findings and caveats: Several of the most significant clusters appeared, in a later analysis, to be linked to common viral pathogens. Researchers left out some V segments, among them TRBV6-2 and TRBV6-3, as indistinguishable. Per a later analysis, 15,000 to 20,000 TCR beta sequences showed association with HLA alleles at 0.05 false discovery rate. The study put some 160 TCR beta chains on its list as cytomegalovirus-associated.

V usage is TRBV4-2 and J usage is TRBJ2-1; D remains unclear. This clonotype was sampled from a man aged 35 to 55 in good health and CMV-seropositive. The material sequenced was PBMCs. CDR3 sequence: CASSQDVSYNEQFF. The CDR3, as DNA: TGTGCCAGCAGCCAAGACGTTTCGTACAATGAGCAGTTCTTC.